Sequencing of this T cell receptor (beta chain) was carried out in a study of PD-L1 blockade in urothelial cancer (TCRdb year 2017). Broadly, across the study: Every patient began therapy in 2014 and was given atezolizumab 1,200 mg intravenously every 3 weeks. Durable clinical benefit was achieved by nine patients but not by the remaining 20. The study, an exploratory multi-omic analysis, examined somatic, immune and clinical correlates of response to PD-L1 blockade with atezolizumab in urothelial cancer. An ECOG performance status of 0 or 1 was recorded for the patients, and 0 to 3 prior chemotherapy regimens had been received by the patients. A median of roughly 140,000 T cells and roughly 80,000 unique TCRs was obtained from blood samples, and a median clonality of roughly 0.08 was observed. Progression-free survival longer than 6 months counted as durable clinical benefit, and TCR features were additionally tested against both progression-free and overall survival. About 90% of the roughly 29 patients were males with bladder-origin urothelial cancer, and about 65% of the roughly 30 reported a prior smoking history. Blood samples were analyzed at 3 weeks after treatment start (second dose) and at 6 weeks after treatment start. Pretreatment blood TCR-seq was available for about 27 patients, at least one posttreatment blood collection was obtained for around 25 patients, and tumor TCR-seq was available for around 25 patients. Pretreatment tumor samples, along with matched peripheral blood collected serially before and after atezolizumab treatment, underwent TCR sequencing. In the same patients, whole exome sequencing and RNA sequencing of pretreatment tumors were performed in addition to TCR sequencing. Findings and caveats that apply to the study as a whole: Because the sample size was small (n ≈ 30) and many exploratory analyses were performed, the results are intended to be hypothesis-generating. Among patients with durable benefit, tumor-associated TCR clones showed greater expansion in peripheral blood 3 weeks after treatment started (n of about 20, p = 0.022). Improved progression-free and overall survival was associated with having pretreatment peripheral blood TCR clonality below the median.

Synthetic TCR analog templates were spiked into each PCR to estimate absolute template abundance from read counts. The immunoSEQ assay was used to amplify TCRbeta CDR3 regions from genomic DNA with bias-controlled V and J gene primers. Rearranged TCRbeta segments were sequenced at approximately 20X coverage. Per the source publication's procedure: Sequencing errors were corrected by clustering, and CDR3s were annotated against IMGT so that V, D and J genes could be assigned. Only productive TCRbeta rearrangements were used in downstream analyses, excluding out-of-frame or stop-codon sequences. Clonality was computed as one minus Shannon entropy normalized by the log of the number of unique productive sequences. Clones differing between time points or between blood and tumor were identified by Fisher's exact test with Benjamini-Hochberg correction at adjusted p below 0.01. TCRdb limited this immuneACCESS table to in-frame rearrangements with V and J called. A share of clones is missing; checked studies link under half to unresolved V genes, and the rest is unexplained. The V and J calls and clone size were taken over from that table, and D and trimming were inferred from the DNA. Within this sample are approximately 100,000 clones, with approximately 85% of them counted one time only. Clones ranked in the top ten supply 2% to 2.5% of the sample.

A total of under 30 patients with locally advanced or metastatic urothelial carcinoma, treated at Memorial Sloan Kettering on a trial protocol, made up the cohort. Peripheral blood mononuclear cells were collected pretreatment and during treatment, at between 1 and 8 total time points per patient. The Qiagen DNeasy Blood extraction kit was used to purify genomic DNA from total PBMCs and tumor samples. PBMCs were collected pretreatment and during treatment, and were isolated and stored as previously described. Inclusive of the bounding cysteine and phenylalanine, the CDR3 is 16 residues long. Of the read, only the CDR3 DNA is kept; its 48 bases are in frame from base 1. At the junction V is shortened by 6 bases and J by 9 bases; bases outside the gene matches: 10. The germline V gene (reference sequence) yields MNHEY for CDR1 and SMNVEV for CDR2. Comment on this clone: Its antigen is still unknown. Qualities for individual bases were not recorded, and no much larger clone is one base off.

The V and J segments used are TRBV27 and TRBJ2-1, with 14 middle bases fitting TRBD2. The clonotype originates from a man between 45 and 60 years old with urothelial cancer. The sequences come from PBMCs, collected around atezolizumab (anti-PD-L1) treatment. CDR3 region: CASRPMGTSGRIEQFF. In nucleotide form, the sequence is TGTGCCAGCAGACCTATGGGGACTAGCGGGAGAATTGAGCAGTTCTTC.